This T cell receptor beta chain is from a study of T cells in Graves' hyperthyroidism and ophthalmopathy. Study results and limitations: Blood also contained most expanded thyroid clonotypes above 0.001.

This clonotype was recorded at least ten times. Its specificity is not known. The V gene's germline CDR1 is SGHTA and CDR2 FQGNSA. The CDR3 spans 13 residues. V was shortened by 5 bases and J by 0 bases, with 8 bases between the two germline ends. RNA transcripts were the template for amplifying TCR beta CDR3 regions. A set of HTBI primers served as the primers for a first-round RT-PCR of the TCR CDR3. Each CDR3 protein is one row after TCRdb ran MiXCR on the multiplex PCR reads. The sample has approximately 720,000 distinct CDR3 sequences; around 20% are singletons. Any symptoms of ophthalmopathy came after the first hyperthyroidism diagnosis, from which the blood sample dates.

The sample taken for sequencing was blood. This sequence joins TRBV7-2 and TRBJ2-7, with D uncertain. The sequence derives from a woman aged 45-59 years with Graves' hyperthyroidism that later progressed to Graves' ophthalmopathy. This CDR3 is CASSPVASYEQYF. The CDR3 DNA follows: TGTGCCAGCAGCCCGGTGGCCTCCTACGAGCAGTACTTC.